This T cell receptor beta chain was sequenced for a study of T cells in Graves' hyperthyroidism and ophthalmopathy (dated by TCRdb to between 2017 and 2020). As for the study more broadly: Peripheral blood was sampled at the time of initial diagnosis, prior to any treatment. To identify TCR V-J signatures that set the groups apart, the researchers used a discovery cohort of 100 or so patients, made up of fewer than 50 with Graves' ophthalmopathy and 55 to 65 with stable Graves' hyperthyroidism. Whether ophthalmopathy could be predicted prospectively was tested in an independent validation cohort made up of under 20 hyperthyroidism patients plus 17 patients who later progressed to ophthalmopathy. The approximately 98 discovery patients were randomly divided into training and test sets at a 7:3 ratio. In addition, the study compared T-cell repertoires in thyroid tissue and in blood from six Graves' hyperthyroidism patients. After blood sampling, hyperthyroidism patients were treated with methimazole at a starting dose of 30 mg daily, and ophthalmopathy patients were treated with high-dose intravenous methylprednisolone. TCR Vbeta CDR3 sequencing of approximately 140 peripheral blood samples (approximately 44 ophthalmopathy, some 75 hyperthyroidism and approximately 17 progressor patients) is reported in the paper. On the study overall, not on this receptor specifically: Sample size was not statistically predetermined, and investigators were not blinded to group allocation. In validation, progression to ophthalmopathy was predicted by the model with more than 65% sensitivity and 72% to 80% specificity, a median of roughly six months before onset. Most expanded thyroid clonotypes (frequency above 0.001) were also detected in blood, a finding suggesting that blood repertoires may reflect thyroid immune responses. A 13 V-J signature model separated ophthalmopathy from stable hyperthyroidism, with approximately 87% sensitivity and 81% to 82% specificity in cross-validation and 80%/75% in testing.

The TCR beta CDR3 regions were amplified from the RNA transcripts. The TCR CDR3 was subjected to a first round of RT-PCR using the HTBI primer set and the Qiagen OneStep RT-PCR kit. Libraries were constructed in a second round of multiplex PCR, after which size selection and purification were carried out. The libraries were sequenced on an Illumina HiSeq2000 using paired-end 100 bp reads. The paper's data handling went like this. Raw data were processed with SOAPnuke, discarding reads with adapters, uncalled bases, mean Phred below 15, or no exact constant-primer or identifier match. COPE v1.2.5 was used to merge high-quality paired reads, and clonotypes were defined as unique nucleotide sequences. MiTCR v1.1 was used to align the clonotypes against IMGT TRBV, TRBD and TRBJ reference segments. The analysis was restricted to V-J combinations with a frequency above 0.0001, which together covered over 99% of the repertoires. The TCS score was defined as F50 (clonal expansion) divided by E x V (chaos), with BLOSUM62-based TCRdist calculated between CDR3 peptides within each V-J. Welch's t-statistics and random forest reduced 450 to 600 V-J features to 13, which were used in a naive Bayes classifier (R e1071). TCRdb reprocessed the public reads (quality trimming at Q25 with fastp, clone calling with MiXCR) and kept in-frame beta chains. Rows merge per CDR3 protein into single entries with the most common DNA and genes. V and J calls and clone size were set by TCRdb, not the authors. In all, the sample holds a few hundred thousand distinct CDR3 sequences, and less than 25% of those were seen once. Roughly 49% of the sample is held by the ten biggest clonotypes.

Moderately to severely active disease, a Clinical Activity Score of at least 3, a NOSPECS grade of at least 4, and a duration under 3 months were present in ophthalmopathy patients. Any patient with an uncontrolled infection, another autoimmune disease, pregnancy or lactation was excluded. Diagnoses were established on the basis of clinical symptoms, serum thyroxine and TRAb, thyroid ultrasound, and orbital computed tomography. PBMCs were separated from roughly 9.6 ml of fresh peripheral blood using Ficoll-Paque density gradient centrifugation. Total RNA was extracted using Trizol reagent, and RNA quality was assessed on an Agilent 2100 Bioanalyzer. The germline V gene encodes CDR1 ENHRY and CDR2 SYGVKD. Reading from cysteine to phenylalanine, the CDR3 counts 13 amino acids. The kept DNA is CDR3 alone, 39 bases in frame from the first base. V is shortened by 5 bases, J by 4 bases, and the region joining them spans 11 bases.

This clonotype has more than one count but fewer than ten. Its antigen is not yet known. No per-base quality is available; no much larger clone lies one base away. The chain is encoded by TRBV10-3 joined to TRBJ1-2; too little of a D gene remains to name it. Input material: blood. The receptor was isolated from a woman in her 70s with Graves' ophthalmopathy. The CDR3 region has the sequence CAISSDGIYGYTF. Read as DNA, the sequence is TGTGCCATCAGTTCAGACGGTATCTATGGCTACACCTTC.